Following are 30 T cell receptor beta chains from one sample sequenced in a study of blood T cells in healthy people across ages. The second PCR ran roughly 7 to 12 cycles with a sample-barcoded 5' primer and J-beta primers. MiXCR, applied by TCRdb to the 5' RACE reads, yields one record per CDR3 protein. The table includes about 580,000 distinct CDR3 sequences, 45% to 55% detected once. The specimen was blood. The receptors originated from a man older than 75 in good health.

This clonotype has only a few counts. The rearrangement uses TRBV4-1 and TRBJ2-7; D remains unclear. V gave up 3 bases and J gave up 4 bases, with 7 bases separating them. Germline V gives CDR1 MGHRA, CDR2 YSYEKL. The CDR3 totals 12 residues. CDR3 sequence (DNA): TGCGCCAGCAGCCAGTGTATGTACGAGCAGTACTTC. This sequence encodes CASSQCMYEQYF.

The V and J genes are TRBV12-3 or TRBV12-4 and TRBJ1-2; D not resolved. The CDR3 is 14 residues long. Trimming stripped 0 bases from V and 3 bases from J, with 8 bases between. The CDR3 coding sequence is TGTGCCAGCAGTTTAGCAGCCGGGGACTATGGCTACACCTTC. It translates to CASSLAAGDYGYTF.

A note on this clonotype: A junction end diverges from the germline sequence, so it may reflect a read error. The CDR3 region is CSAKAPRVGPETRYF. Here the CDR3 DNA reads TGCAGTGCTAAGGCCCCGAGGGTAGGGCCAGAGACCCGGTACTTC. This chain joins TRBV20-1 and TRBJ2-5, with D perhaps TRBD2 (5 bases). Germline V gene data show CDR1 as DFQATT and CDR2 as SNEGSKA (reference sequence). The length of the CDR3 is 15 residues.

The V gene is TRBV14, the J gene TRBJ2-2, with 7 bases matching TRBD1. This CDR3 region has 13 residues. V lost 6 bases to trimming and J lost 6 bases; unmatched junction nucleotides: 4. Germline CDR1 SGHDN, CDR2 FVKESK. The CDR3 reads CASRRQGPGELFF. DNA for the CDR3: TGTGCCAGCAGACGACAGGGACCCGGGGAGCTGTTTTTT.

With regard to this clonotype: This may arise from a read error, as a much more abundant clone is one base away. The V gene is TRBV6-5, the J gene TRBJ2-7, with 8 bases lining up with TRBD1. Germline-derived CDR1 and CDR2 are MNHEY and SVGAGI. With 6 bases clipped from V and 7 bases from J, the junction kept 8 bases outside the gene matches. This CDR3 has 13 amino acids. CDR3 protein: CASRRDRSGEQYF. DNA of the CDR3: TGTGCCAGCAGGAGGGACAGGTCGGGGGAGCAGTACTTC.

The V gene is TRBV29-1, the J gene TRBJ1-2; the D is unclear. This CDR3 is 14 amino acids long. CDR1 and CDR2 from the germline V gene are SQVTM and ANQGSEA. Trimming removed 6 bases from V and 0 bases from J, with 14 bases in between. In DNA, the CDR3 is TGCAGCGTAGGCAGCGGGAGTTCTAACTATGGCTACACCTTC. It codes for CSVGSGSSNYGYTF.

The V gene is TRBV10-3, the J gene TRBJ2-6; TRBD1 aligns across 11 bases. The junction had 5 bases not matched to a gene; V was cut back by 10 bases and J by 0 bases. The germline V gene has CDR1 ENHRY and CDR2 SYGVKD. This CDR3 spans 16 amino acids. The CDR3 here is CATGTGGHSGANVLTF. In DNA, the CDR3 is TGTGCCACTGGGACAGGGGGACACTCTGGGGCCAACGTCCTGACTTTC.

There are a few counts of this clonotype. The V gene is TRBV28, the J gene TRBJ2-7; weak D call: TRBD1 (5 bases). CDR3 length: 14 residues. In germline, CDR1 is MDHEN, CDR2 SYDVKM. With 5 bases removed from V and 3 bases from J, the gap between germline ends came to 14 bases. The CDR3 DNA follows: TGTGCCAGCAGTGCCCACCAGGGCGACTACGAGCAGTACTTC. It is translated as CASSAHQGDYEQYF.

This clonotype came up a few times. The gene calls are TRBV7-2 and TRBJ2-1; D unresolved. Germline lookup yields CDR1 SGHTA and CDR2 FQGNSA. V was clipped by 0 bases and J by 6 bases, with 6 bases between them. This CDR3 has 13 residues. In DNA, the CDR3 is TGTGCCAGCAGCTTAGCAGGTTTCAATGAGCAGTTCTTC. This sequence encodes CASSLAGFNEQFF.

Note on this clonotype: At one of its ends the junction is not consistent with the germline gene, which may arise from a read error. The chain employs TRBV24-1 and TRBJ2-1; 7 bases align to TRBD1. In germline, CDR1 is KGHDR, CDR2 SFDVKD. CDR3 length equals 15 residues. The CDR3 loop reads CAASGSGTGAFEQFF. Written as DNA, the CDR3 is TGTGCCGCCAGTGGTTCCGGCACAGGGGCCTTTGAGCAGTTCTTC.

This chain links TRBV7-2 with TRBJ2-2; D is ambiguous. The germline V gene encodes CDR1 SGHTA and CDR2 FQGNSA. CDR3 length: 15 amino acids. Trimming cost V 7 bases and J 0 bases, with 12 bases left between them. Here the CDR3 reads CASTWGHANTGELFF. The CDR3 nucleotides read TGTGCCAGCACCTGGGGTCACGCGAACACCGGGGAGCTGTTTTTT.

The gene calls are TRBV7-2 and TRBJ2-3, with TRBD2 matching 7 bases. CDR1 and CDR2 from the germline V gene are SGHTA and FQGNSA. The CDR3 runs to 16 residues. V lost 2 bases to trimming and J lost 0 bases; unmatched junction nucleotides: 5. CDR3 region: CASSLSLSGSTDTQYF. The CDR3 DNA is TGTGCCAGCAGCTTATCTCTTAGCGGGAGCACAGATACGCAGTATTTT.

The V and J genes are TRBV7-2 and TRBJ2-7; maybe TRBD1 (7 bases). V was pared by 6 bases and J by 2 bases, with 17 bases between. CDR3 size: 15 residues. Germline CDR1 and CDR2: SGHTA and FQGNSA. This CDR3 reads CASSKVGGQPYEQYF. Written as DNA, the CDR3 is TGTGCCAGCAGTAAAGTGGGGGGACAGCCCTACGAGCAGTACTTC. Combining the CDR3 with reference TRBV7-2 and TRBJ2-7 gives the whole variable domain GAGVSQSPSNKVTEKGKDVELRCDPISGHTALYWYRQSLGQGLEFLIYFQGNSAPDKSGLPSDRFSAERTGGSVSTLTIQRTQQEDSAVYLCASSKVGGQPYEQYFGPGTRLTVT.

This rearrangement joins TRBV6-1 to TRBJ1-5; no reliable D call. V was trimmed by 1 base and J by 7 bases, leaving 17 bases between them. The CDR3 is 16 amino acids. The germline V gene encodes CDR1 MNHNS and CDR2 SASEGT. CDR3 protein: CASSEGSALGRQPQHF. The CDR3, as DNA: TGTGCCAGCAGTGAAGGGTCCGCCTTGGGGAGGCAGCCCCAGCATTTT.

The CDR3 sequence: CSARAPGLAEVEQFF. The DNA of the CDR3 is TGCAGTGCTAGAGCACCGGGACTAGCAGAAGTGGAGCAGTTCTTC. The chain joins TRBV20-1 to TRBJ2-1; 9 bases are shared with TRBD2. The CDR3 runs 15 residues. Trimming removed 1 base from V and 10 bases from J; junction bases left unmatched: 11. CDR1 is DFQATT and CDR2 is SNEGSKA in the germline V gene (reference sequence).

The gene calls are TRBV27 and TRBJ2-3; 12 bases agree with TRBD2. This CDR3 is 16 amino acids long. After removal of 8 bases from V and 6 bases from J, the junction contained 12 bases not matched to a gene. Germline values: CDR1 MNHEY, CDR2 SMNVEV (reference sequence). CDR3 protein: CASHLQSTSGSDTQYF. CDR3 in DNA: TGTGCCAGCCATTTACAATCGACTAGCGGGAGTGATACGCAGTATTTT.

The J gene is TRBJ2-5, the V gene TRBV12-3 or TRBV12-4; D remains unclear. Trimming cost V 4 bases and J 2 bases, with 11 bases left between them. The CDR3 loop spans 14 amino acids. DNA for the CDR3: TGTGCCAGCAGTTCGTCAGGTATACAAGAGACCCAGTACTTC. Its translation: CASSSSGIQETQYF.

This clonotype was detected only a few times. J is TRBJ2-7 and V is TRBV9; D might be TRBD2 (6 bases). The CDR3 extends over 14 amino acids. Germline lookup yields CDR1 SGDLS and CDR2 YYNGEE. V lost 4 bases to trimming and J lost 3 bases, with 14 bases between them. CDR3: CASSPTRAIYEQYF. The CDR3 nucleotides are TGTGCCAGCAGCCCGACTAGGGCTATCTACGAGCAGTACTTC.

This clonotype was seen a handful of times. The chain joins TRBV7-2 to TRBJ1-5; D gene ambiguous. In germline, CDR1 is SGHTA, CDR2 FQGNSA. The CDR3 covers 15 residues. Trimming removed 1 base at V and 0 bases at J, with 7 bases between. The CDR3 region is CASSLVVNSNQPQHF. The CDR3 DNA sequence: TGTGCCAGCAGCTTAGTAGTGAATAGCAATCAGCCCCAGCATTTT.

The chain employs TRBV3-1 and TRBJ2-3; no reliable D call. The CDR3 totals 14 residues. In germline, CDR1 is LGHDT, CDR2 YNNKEL (reference sequence). V was trimmed by 0 bases and J by 8 bases, leaving 12 bases between them. The DNA for the CDR3 is TGTGCCAGCAGCCAAGATAGGTCTGTGGGTACGCAGTATTTT. This gives the protein CASSQDRSVGTQYF.

The V call is TRBV3-1, the J call TRBJ2-7; TRBD1 matches 9 bases. The J call may be in error: the DNA end matches TRBJ2-4 better. The CDR3 loop spans 14 amino acids. Germline V gene sequence: CDR1 LGHDT, CDR2 YNNKEL (reference sequence). The CDR3 sequence: CASSQRDREDIQYF. The CDR3 DNA sequence: TGTGCCAGCAGCCAAAGGGACAGGGAAGACATTCAGTACTTC.

The chain is built from TRBV9 and TRBJ2-3; TRBD2 aligns across 14 bases. V lost 4 bases to trimming and J lost 2 bases; unmatched junction nucleotides: 12. The CDR3 loop spans 19 amino acids. Germline V gives CDR1 SGDLS, CDR2 YYNGEE. The CDR3 spells CASSFGLAGGTNPTDTQYF. The CDR3 DNA is TGTGCCAGCAGCTTCGGACTAGCGGGAGGTACGAACCCCACAGATACGCAGTATTTT.

V usage is TRBV5-1 and J usage is TRBJ2-7, with TRBD2 matching 11 bases. The J segment lost 0 bases and the V segment lost 4 bases, leaving 12 bases of the junction unmatched. The CDR3 is made up of 18 amino acids. Germline V CDR1 and CDR2: SGHRS, YFSETQ. CDR3 DNA sequence: TGCGCCAGCAGCGGGGTCTGGGTCGGGACTAGCGGCTCCTACGAGCAGTACTTC. Its translation: CASSGVWVGTSGSYEQYF.

This chain links TRBV7-2 with TRBJ1-5, with no clear D. The germline gives CDR1 SGHTA, CDR2 FQGNSA. This CDR3 has 13 residues. Trimming shortened V by 1 base and J by 7 bases, and 8 bases separated the two germline ends. Here the CDR3 reads CASSLERRQPQHF. CDR3 nucleotides: TGTGCCAGCAGCTTAGAGAGGCGGCAGCCCCAGCATTTT.

Comment on this clonotype: This clone may be a read error of a much larger clone one base away. CDR3 protein: CAGSYSRTALEQFF. CDR3 bases: TGTGCCGGCAGTTACAGCCGGACTGCCCTTGAGCAGTTCTTC. The chain combines TRBV6-5 with TRBJ2-1, with a tentative D call TRBD2 (5 bases). Germline V gene lookup returns CDR1 MNHEY and CDR2 SVGAGI. The CDR3 is 14 amino acids.

The count of this clonotype is one. The V call is TRBV11-1, the J call TRBJ2-4, with 7 bases aligning to TRBD1. The DNA end is more similar to TRBJ2-7, so the J call may be wrong. There are 14 residues in the CDR3. Germline V gives CDR1 SGHAT, CDR2 FQDESV (reference sequence). As DNA, the CDR3 is TGTGCCAGCAGCTTAATGTGGGACAGTTACGAGCAGTACTTC. Translating it yields CASSLMWDSYEQYF.

The chain joins TRBV25-1 to TRBJ1-4, with unresolved D. The CDR3 has 14 residues. In germline, CDR1 is MGHDK, CDR2 SYGVNS. Trimming took off 10 bases at V and 1 base at J, with 13 bases between the two ends. CDR3 loop: CATTWGVTNEKLFF. In DNA form, the CDR3 reads TGTGCCACCACCTGGGGTGTAACTAATGAAAAACTGTTTTTT.

This clonotype was counted between two and nine times. The chain couples TRBV6-6 to TRBJ1-3; D might be TRBD1 (6 bases). Per the germline V gene, CDR1 is MNHNY and CDR2 is SVGAGI (reference sequence). This CDR3 has 15 amino acids. Trimming left V 2 bases short and J 2 bases short, with 10 bases between. The CDR3 here is CASSYEGGPGNTIYF. The CDR3 nucleotides read TGTGCCAGCAGTTACGAGGGGGGGCCTGGAAACACCATATATTTT.

This clonotype has only a few counts. This rearrangement joins TRBV29-1 to TRBJ2-6; perhaps D is TRBD1 or TRBD2 (6 bases each). This CDR3 region has 15 residues. Germline V gene lookup returns CDR1 SQVTM and CDR2 ANQGSEA. Trimming stripped 4 bases from V and 0 bases from J, with 10 bases between. CDR3 in DNA: TGCAGCGTTGGGAGGGGGAACTCTGGGGCCAACGTCCTGACTTTC. Translating gives CSVGRGNSGANVLTF.

There are a few counts of this clonotype. This chain joins TRBV5-1 and TRBJ2-1, with D possibly TRBD2 on 6 matching bases. The CDR3 is 14 residues long. Germline V gene sequence: CDR1 SGHRS, CDR2 YFSETQ. The V end lost 4 bases, the J end lost 4 bases, and 12 bases lay between the germline ends. In nucleotides, the CDR3 is TGCGCCAGCAGCCGCGGGGAGTATTACAATGAGCAGTTCTTC. This gives the protein CASSRGEYYNEQFF. The full variable domain, rest sourced from reference TRBV5-1 and TRBJ2-1, is KAGVTQTPRYLIKTRGQQVTLSCSPISGHRSVSWYQQTPGQGLQFLFEYFSETQRNKGNFPGRFSGRQFSNSRSEMNVSTLELGDSALYLCASSRGEYYNEQFFGPGTRLTVL.